This T cell receptor (beta chain) is drawn from a study of control samples from healthy donors and cancer patients. This CDR3 comprises 15 residues. The J segment lost 5 bases and the V segment lost 6 bases, leaving 9 bases of the junction unmatched. CDR1 LNHDA and CDR2 SQIVND come from the germline V gene (reference sequence). Profiled with immunoSEQ multiplex PCR; TCRdb holds only in-frame clones, not every one. The sample lists 75,000 to 90,000 clones, roughly 86% occurring once. The rearrangement links TRBV19 to TRBJ2-5, with 10 nucleotides matching TRBD2. Sequenced: blood. This TCR came from a man in his thirties or forties in good health. The CDR3 DNA reads TGTGCCAGTAGATTGACTAGCGGGCGGGTGGAGACCCAGTACTTC. Residues: CASRLTSGRVETQYF.